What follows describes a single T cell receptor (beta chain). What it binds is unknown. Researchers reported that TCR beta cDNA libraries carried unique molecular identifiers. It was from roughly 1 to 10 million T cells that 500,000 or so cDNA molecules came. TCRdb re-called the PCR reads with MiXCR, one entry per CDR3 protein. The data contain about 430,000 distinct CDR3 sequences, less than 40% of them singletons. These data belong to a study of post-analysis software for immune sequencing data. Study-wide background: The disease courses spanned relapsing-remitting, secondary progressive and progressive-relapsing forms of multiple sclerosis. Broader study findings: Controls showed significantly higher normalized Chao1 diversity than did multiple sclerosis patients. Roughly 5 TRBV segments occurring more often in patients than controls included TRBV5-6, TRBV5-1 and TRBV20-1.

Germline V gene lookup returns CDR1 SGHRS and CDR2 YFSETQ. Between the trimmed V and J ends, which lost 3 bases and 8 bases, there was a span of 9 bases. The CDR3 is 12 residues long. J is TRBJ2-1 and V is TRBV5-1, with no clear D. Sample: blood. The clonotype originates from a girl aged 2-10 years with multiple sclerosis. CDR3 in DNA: TGCGCCAGCAGCTCTATGCTGGATGAGCAGTTCTTC. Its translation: CASSSMLDEQFF.